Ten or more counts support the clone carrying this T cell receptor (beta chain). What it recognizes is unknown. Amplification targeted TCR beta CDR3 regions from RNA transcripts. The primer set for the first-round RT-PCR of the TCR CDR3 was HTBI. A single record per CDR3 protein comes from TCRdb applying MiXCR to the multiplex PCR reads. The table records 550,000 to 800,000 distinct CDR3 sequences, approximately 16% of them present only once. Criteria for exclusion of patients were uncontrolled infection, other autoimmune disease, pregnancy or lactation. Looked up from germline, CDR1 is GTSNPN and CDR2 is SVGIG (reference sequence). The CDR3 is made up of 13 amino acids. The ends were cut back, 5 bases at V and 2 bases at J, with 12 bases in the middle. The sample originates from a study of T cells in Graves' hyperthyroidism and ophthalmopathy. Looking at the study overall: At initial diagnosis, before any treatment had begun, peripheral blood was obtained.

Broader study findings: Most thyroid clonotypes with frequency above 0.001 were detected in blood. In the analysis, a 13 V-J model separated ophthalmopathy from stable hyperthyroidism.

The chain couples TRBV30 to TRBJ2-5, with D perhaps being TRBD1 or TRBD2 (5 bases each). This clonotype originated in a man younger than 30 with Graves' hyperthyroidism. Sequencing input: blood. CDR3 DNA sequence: TGTGCCTGGGCCCGGGACCTTCAAGAGACCCAGTACTTC. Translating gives CAWARDLQETQYF.